These T cell receptor beta chains were read from a single sample in a study of neoadjuvant anti-PD-1 for oral cavity cancer. Libraries were prepared by immunoSEQ multiplex PCR; TCRdb keeps only in-frame clonotypes and omits some of them. The table lists over 10,000 clones, roughly 60% of them singletons. The source was tumor tissue, collected before nivolumab (anti-PD-1) treatment. These receptors were collected from a person between 35 and 79 years old with oral cavity squamous cell carcinoma. Both conserved end residues are part of each CDR3. Fields, in order: D gene, J gene, V gene, clone size, CDR3 protein, CDR3 DNA. The D gene is left open where the match is weak. Only some rows state a clone size, as once, few, many or a class for expanded clones.

>NA|TRBJ1-5|TRBV6-6|NA
CASSYEGSGQPQHF
TGTGCCAGCAGTTACGAGGGATCAGGGCAGCCCCAGCATTTT
>TRBD1|TRBJ2-7|TRBV29-1|NA
CSVAGTVSSSYEQYF
TGCAGCGTTGCCGGGACAGTCTCATCGTCCTACGAGCAGTACTTC
>TRBD1|TRBJ1-1|TRBV7-9|few
CASSLGDREVTEAFF
TGTGCCAGCAGCTTAGGGGACAGGGAGGTCACTGAAGCTTTCTTT
>NA|TRBJ2-7|TRBV9|NA
CASSVGDAGGHAYEQYF
TGTGCCAGCAGCGTAGGTGATGCAGGCGGGCATGCCTACGAGCAGTACTTC
>NA|TRBJ2-2|TRBV6-5|NA
CASSYLEGSTGELFF
TGTGCCAGCAGTTACTTAGAAGGGTCCACCGGGGAGCTGTTTTTT
>NA|TRBJ1-4|TRBV28|NA
CATHWGRTTEKLFF
TGTGCCACCCACTGGGGCAGGACTACTGAAAAACTGTTTTTT
>TRBD2|TRBJ2-1|TRBV7-9|NA
CASSGTSGRGNEQFF
TGTGCCAGCAGCGGGACTAGCGGGAGAGGGAATGAGCAGTTCTTC
>NA|TRBJ1-1|TRBV30|NA
CAWSVGRAGFTEAFF
TGTGCCTGGAGTGTTGGTCGGGCAGGGTTCACTGAAGCTTTCTTT
>NA|TRBJ2-7|TRBV28|NA
CASRNPGPLEEQYF
TGTGCCAGCAGAAATCCGGGCCCATTGGAGGAGCAGTACTTC
>NA|TRBJ1-2|TRBV5-6|few
CASSPLGGQPNGYTF
TGTGCCAGCAGCCCTTTGGGGGGGCAACCAAACGGCTACACCTTC
>NA|TRBJ2-7|TRBV21-1|NA
CASSYYLTGLWTEQYF
TGTGCCAGCAGCTATTACTTAACAGGGTTATGGACCGAGCAGTACTTC
>TRBD1|TRBJ1-3|TRBV18|NA
CASSRQGVGNTIYF
TGTGCCAGCTCACGACAGGGTGTCGGAAACACCATATATTTT
>NA|TRBJ2-2|TRBV5-6|NA
CASSFDGSTGELFF
TGTGCCAGCAGCTTCGACGGGAGCACCGGGGAGCTGTTTTTT
>NA|TRBJ2-2|TRBV10-2|NA
CATSRNTGELFF
TGCGCCACCAGTAGGAACACCGGGGAGCTGTTTTTT
>NA|TRBJ1-2|TRBV13|NA
CASSDTRTGTYGYTF
TGTGCCAGCAGCGACACCAGAACAGGGACCTATGGCTACACCTTC
>NA|TRBJ1-4|TRBV6-1|NA
CASSDAGLNEKLFF
TGTGCCAGCAGTGATGCGGGACTGAATGAAAAACTGTTTTTT
>NA|TRBJ2-7|TRBV6-5|NA
CASAPSRGNEQYF
TGTGCCAGCGCGCCCTCCAGGGGAAACGAGCAGTACTTC
>TRBD1|TRBJ1-2|TRBV11-2|NA
CASSSIRQGAYGYTF
TGTGCCAGCAGCTCCATACGACAGGGGGCCTATGGCTACACCTTC
>NA|TRBJ2-2|TRBV9|few
CASSPPAGPNTGELFF
TGTGCCAGCAGCCCTCCGGCGGGACCCAACACCGGGGAGCTGTTTTTT
>NA|TRBJ2-1|TRBV6-5|NA
CASSFIAGQYNEQFF
TGTGCCAGCAGTTTTATAGCGGGACAGTACAATGAGCAGTTCTTC
>TRBD2|TRBJ2-1|TRBV30|few
CAWSVIALAETYNEQFF
TGTGCCTGGAGTGTAATTGCACTAGCGGAGACCTACAATGAGCAGTTCTTC
>NA|TRBJ2-5|TRBV19|once
CASSPTQETQYF
TGTGCCAGTAGTCCCACGCAGGAGACCCAGTACTTC
>TRBD2|TRBJ2-1|TRBV10-3|NA
CAISGTGLAGVNEQFF
TGTGCCATCAGTGGTACGGGACTAGCGGGAGTCAATGAGCAGTTCTTC
>NA|TRBJ2-7|TRBV2|medium-sized
CASRRQANYEQYF
TGTGCCAGCAGGAGACAGGCTAACTACGAGCAGTACTTC
>TRBD1|TRBJ1-3|TRBV19|NA
CASSNTGTGIGNTIYF
TGTGCCAGTAGTAACACCGGGACAGGGATTGGAAACACCATATATTTT
>NA|TRBJ1-4|TRBV9|few
CASSKWDNEKLFF
TGTGCCAGCAGCAAATGGGACAATGAAAAACTGTTTTTT
>TRBD2|TRBJ2-1|TRBV5-1|once
CASSLGSGNHNEQFF
TGCGCCAGCAGCTTGGGGAGCGGGAACCACAATGAGCAGTTCTTC
>NA|TRBJ2-1|TRBV28|NA
CASSLAVPGYNEQFF
TGTGCCAGCAGTTTAGCGGTCCCAGGGTACAATGAGCAGTTCTTC
>NA|TRBJ2-7|TRBV6-5|medium-sized
CASSYTMDHPSEQYF
TGTGCCAGCAGTTACACAATGGACCATCCGTCCGAGCAGTACTTC
>NA|TRBJ2-1|TRBV30|NA
CAWSWRTNNEQFF
TGTGCCTGGAGTTGGCGGACAAACAATGAGCAGTTCTTC
>NA|TRBJ2-5|TRBV14|NA
CASSIGPKETQYF
TGTGCCAGCAGTATCGGACCTAAAGAGACCCAGTACTTC
>TRBD1|TRBJ2-7|TRBV5-1|NA
CASSLGQGFSYEQYF
TGCGCCAGCAGCTTGGGACAGGGGTTCTCCTACGAGCAGTACTTC
>TRBD1|TRBJ2-5|TRBV5-1|NA
CASSLNRGTQETQYF
TGCGCCAGCAGCTTAAACAGGGGGACCCAAGAGACCCAGTACTTC
>NA|TRBJ2-1|TRBV2|few
CASQGLHVDEQFF
TGTGCCAGCCAGGGACTCCACGTCGATGAGCAGTTCTTC
>NA|TRBJ2-5|TRBV6-6|NA
CASSPLMAETQYF
TGTGCCAGCAGCCCACTTATGGCGGAGACCCAGTACTTC
>NA|TRBJ2-3|TRBV28|NA
CASSSPRGAGHADTQYF
TGTGCCAGCAGTTCCCCGCGGGGCGCAGGACATGCAGATACGCAGTATTTT
>NA|TRBJ1-4|TRBV11-1|NA
CASSSTGSNEKLFF
TGTGCCAGCAGCTCCACAGGAAGTAATGAAAAACTGTTTTTT
>TRBD1|TRBJ2-5|TRBV7-7|NA
CASSLGQLETQYF
TGTGCTAGCAGCTTGGGACAGCTAGAGACCCAGTACTTC
>NA|TRBJ2-1|TRBV18|NA
CASSPDIRGQFF
TGTGCCAGCTCACCTGATATCAGGGGACAGTTCTTC
>TRBD1|TRBJ2-7|TRBV6-5|NA
CASSARTGGREQYF
TGTGCCAGCAGTGCGCGGACAGGGGGCCGCGAGCAGTACTTC
>TRBD2|TRBJ2-7|TRBV5-1|NA
CASSLNGGTSYEQYF
TGCGCCAGCAGCTTAAACGGGGGGACCTCCTACGAGCAGTACTTC
>TRBD1|TRBJ2-7|TRBV7-9|few
CASSSEIPIGDSEYEQYF
TGTGCCAGCAGCTCCGAGATTCCTATTGGGGACAGCGAATACGAGCAGTACTTC
>NA|TRBJ2-7|TRBV6-5|NA
CASSYSSDGTYEQYF
TGTGCCAGCAGTTACTCTTCGGACGGGACCTACGAGCAGTACTTC
>TRBD1|TRBJ1-2|TRBV27|NA
CASRGQGITGYTF
TGTGCCAGCAGAGGACAGGGAATCACTGGCTACACCTTC
>TRBD2|TRBJ2-5|TRBV14|NA
CASSQGLAGGYQETQYF
TGTGCCAGCAGCCAGGGACTAGCGGGAGGGTACCAAGAGACCCAGTACTTC
>NA|TRBJ2-2|TRBV6-1|NA
CASRRATDTGELFF
TGTGCCAGCAGGAGGGCGACAGACACCGGGGAGCTGTTTTTT
>NA|TRBJ2-7|TRBV9|NA
CASSVAPTRPEQYF
TGTGCCAGCAGCGTAGCACCAACTAGACCCGAGCAGTACTTC
>NA|TRBJ2-1|TRBV14|few
CASSQAHLRDEQFF
TGTGCCAGCAGCCAAGCACACCTTCGGGATGAGCAGTTCTTC
>NA|TRBJ2-3|TRBV18|NA
CASSSTQAGDTQYF
TGTGCCAGCTCATCCACCCAGGCCGGGGATACGCAGTATTTT
>NA|TRBJ1-1|TRBV27|few
CASSLLGDEAFF
TGTGCCAGCAGTTTATTAGGGGATGAAGCTTTCTTT
>NA|TRBJ2-5|TRBV7-9|NA
CASTGVKKETQYF
TGTGCCAGCACAGGGGTGAAAAAAGAGACCCAGTACTTC